This T cell receptor (beta chain) appears in the sequencing data of a study of OX40 agonist ivuxolimab in advanced cancers. V lost 6 bases, J lost 0 bases, and 10 bases lay in between. The CDR3 consists of 14 residues. Germline V gene data show CDR1 as LGHNA and CDR2 as YNFKEQ. Libraries were prepared by immunoSEQ multiplex PCR; TCRdb keeps only in-frame clonotypes and omits some of them. The table shows 80,000 or so clones, with approximately 92% occurring only once. V is TRBV4-2 and J is TRBJ2-3, with D unresolved. This sequence originates from an adult with an advanced solid tumor such as melanoma, head and neck, liver or kidney cancer. The material was CD4+ or CD8+ T cells sorted from blood, obtained in a trial of the OX40 agonist ivuxolimab. CDR3 sequence: CASRAAASTDTQYF. For the CDR3, the DNA is TGTGCCAGCAGGGCGGCCGCCAGCACAGATACGCAGTATTTT.